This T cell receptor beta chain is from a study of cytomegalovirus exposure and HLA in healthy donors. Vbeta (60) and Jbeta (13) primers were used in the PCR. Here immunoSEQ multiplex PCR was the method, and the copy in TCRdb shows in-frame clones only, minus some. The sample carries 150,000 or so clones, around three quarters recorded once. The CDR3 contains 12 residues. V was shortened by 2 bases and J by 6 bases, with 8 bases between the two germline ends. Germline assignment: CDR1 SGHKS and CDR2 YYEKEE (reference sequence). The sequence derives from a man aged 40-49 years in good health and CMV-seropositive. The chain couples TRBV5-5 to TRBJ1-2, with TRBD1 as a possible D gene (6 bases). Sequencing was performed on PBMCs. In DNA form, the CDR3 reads TGTGCCAGCAGCTTACAGGGAAATGGCTACACCTTC. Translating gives CASSLQGNGYTF.